This TCR beta chain was identified in a study of CD8+ T cells in alopecia areata. This clone was counted a single time. Treatment noted: oral pan-JAK inhibitor, 5-10 mg twice daily. The length of the CDR3 is 14 residues. Trimming stripped 1 base from V and 0 bases from J, with 6 bases between. Germline V CDR1 and CDR2: SGHRS, YFSETQ. In each case, RNA was isolated and then reverse transcribed into cDNA as the sequencing template. Profiling relied on immunoSEQ multiplex PCR, and the TCRdb table lists in-frame clones only, not all of them. The repertoire includes about 250,000 clones, 60% of them detected once, and 0.75% to 0.95% sits in the top ten.

The material sequenced was CD4+ T cells sorted from blood, taken at approximately week 52, from a patient treated with tofacitinib. The chain employs TRBV5-1 and TRBJ2-3; possible D gene TRBD2, 5 bases. The TCR was taken from a human donor with alopecia areata. The CDR3 sequence is CASSLTSSTDTQYF. The CDR3, as DNA: TGCGCCAGCAGCTTGACTAGTAGCACAGATACGCAGTATTTT.